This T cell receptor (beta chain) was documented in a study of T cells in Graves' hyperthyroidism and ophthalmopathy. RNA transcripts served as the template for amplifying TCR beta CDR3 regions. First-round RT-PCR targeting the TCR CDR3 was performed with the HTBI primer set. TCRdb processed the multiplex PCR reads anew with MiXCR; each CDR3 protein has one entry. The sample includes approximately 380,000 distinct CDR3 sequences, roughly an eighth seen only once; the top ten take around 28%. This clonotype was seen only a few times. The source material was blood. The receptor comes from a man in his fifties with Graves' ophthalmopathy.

The CDR3 spells CATFSTDTQYF. CDR3 in DNA: TGTGCCACTTTCAGCACAGATACGCAGTATTTT. The chain combines TRBV15 with TRBJ2-3; D gene ambiguous. Trimming left V 9 bases short and J 0 bases short, with 4 bases between. The germline gives CDR1 LNHNV, CDR2 YYDKDF (reference sequence). The CDR3 has 11 residues.